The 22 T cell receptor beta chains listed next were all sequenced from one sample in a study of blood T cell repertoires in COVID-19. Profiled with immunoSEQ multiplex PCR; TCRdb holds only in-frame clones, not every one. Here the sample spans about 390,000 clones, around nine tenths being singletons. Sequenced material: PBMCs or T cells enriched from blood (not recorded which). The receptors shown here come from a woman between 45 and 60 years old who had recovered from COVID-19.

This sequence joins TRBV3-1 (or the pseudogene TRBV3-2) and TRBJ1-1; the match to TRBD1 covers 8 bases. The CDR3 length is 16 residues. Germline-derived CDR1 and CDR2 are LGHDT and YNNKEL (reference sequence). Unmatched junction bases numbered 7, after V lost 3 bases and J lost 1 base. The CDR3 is CASSQAGGRRNTEAFF. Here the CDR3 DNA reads TGTGCCAGCAGCCAGGCAGGGGGCCGGAGGAACACTGAAGCTTTCTTT.

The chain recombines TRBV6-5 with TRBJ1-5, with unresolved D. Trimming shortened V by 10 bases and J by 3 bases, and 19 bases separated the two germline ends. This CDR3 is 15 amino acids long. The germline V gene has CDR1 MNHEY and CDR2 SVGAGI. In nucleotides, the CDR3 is TGTGCCACCACCCTCGCGGGCGTCGCCAATCAGCCCCAGCATTTT. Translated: CATTLAGVANQPQHF.

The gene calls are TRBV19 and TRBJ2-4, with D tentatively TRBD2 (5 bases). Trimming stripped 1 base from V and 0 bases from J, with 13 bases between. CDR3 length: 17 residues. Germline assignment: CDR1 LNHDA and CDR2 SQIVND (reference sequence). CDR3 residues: CASSIVPLDLAKNIQYF. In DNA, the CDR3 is TGTGCCAGTAGTATAGTGCCCCTGGACTTAGCCAAAAACATTCAGTACTTC.

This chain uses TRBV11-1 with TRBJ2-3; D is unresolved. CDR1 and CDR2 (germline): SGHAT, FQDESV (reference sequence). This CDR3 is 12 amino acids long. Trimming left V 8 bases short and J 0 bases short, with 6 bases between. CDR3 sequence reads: CASRRSTDTQYF. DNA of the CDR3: TGTGCCAGCCGCCGGAGCACAGATACGCAGTATTTT.

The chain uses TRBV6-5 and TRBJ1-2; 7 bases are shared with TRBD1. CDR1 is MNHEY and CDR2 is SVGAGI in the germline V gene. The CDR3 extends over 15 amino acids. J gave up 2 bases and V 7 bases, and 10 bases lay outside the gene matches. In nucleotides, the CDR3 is TGTGCCAGCATTCCTACAGGGGTACCCAACTATGGCTACACCTTC. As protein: CASIPTGVPNYGYTF.

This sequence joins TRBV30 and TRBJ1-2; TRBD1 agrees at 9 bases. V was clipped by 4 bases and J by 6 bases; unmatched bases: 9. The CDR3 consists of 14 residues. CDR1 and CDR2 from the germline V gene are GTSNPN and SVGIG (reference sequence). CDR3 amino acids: CAWIIDRGTNGYTF. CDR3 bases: TGTGCCTGGATTATCGACAGGGGGACGAATGGCTACACCTTC.

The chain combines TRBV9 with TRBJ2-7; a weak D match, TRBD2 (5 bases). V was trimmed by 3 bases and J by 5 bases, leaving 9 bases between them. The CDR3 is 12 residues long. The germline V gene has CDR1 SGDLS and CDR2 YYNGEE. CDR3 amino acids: CASSGTGNEQYF. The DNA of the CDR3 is TGTGCCAGCAGCGGGACTGGCAACGAGCAGTACTTC. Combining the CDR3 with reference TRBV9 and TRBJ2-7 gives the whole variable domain DSGVTQTPKHLITATGQRVTLRCSPRSGDLSVYWYQQSLDQGLQFLIQYYNGEERAKGNILERFSAQQFPDLHSELNLSSLELGDSALYFCASSGTGNEQYFGPGTRLTVT.

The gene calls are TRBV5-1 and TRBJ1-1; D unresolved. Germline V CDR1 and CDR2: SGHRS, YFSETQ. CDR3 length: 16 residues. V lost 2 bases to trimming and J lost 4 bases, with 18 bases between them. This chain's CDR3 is CASSFNVPAPSTEAFF. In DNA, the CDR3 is TGCGCCAGCAGCTTCAATGTCCCCGCGCCCTCCACTGAAGCTTTCTTT.

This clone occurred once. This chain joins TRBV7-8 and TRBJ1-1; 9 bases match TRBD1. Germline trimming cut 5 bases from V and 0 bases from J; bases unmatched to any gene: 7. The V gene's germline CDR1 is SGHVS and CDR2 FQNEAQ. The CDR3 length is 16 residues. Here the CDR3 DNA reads TGTGCCAGCAGCATAGACAGGGGGTCTGTGAACACTGAAGCTTTCTTT. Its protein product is CASSIDRGSVNTEAFF. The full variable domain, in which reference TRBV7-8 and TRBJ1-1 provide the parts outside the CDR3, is GAGVSQSPRYKVAKRGQDVALRCDPISGHVSLFWYQQALGQGPEFLTYFQNEAQLDKSGLPSDRFFAERPEGSVSTLKIQRTQQEDSAVYLCASSIDRGSVNTEAFFGQGTRLTVV.

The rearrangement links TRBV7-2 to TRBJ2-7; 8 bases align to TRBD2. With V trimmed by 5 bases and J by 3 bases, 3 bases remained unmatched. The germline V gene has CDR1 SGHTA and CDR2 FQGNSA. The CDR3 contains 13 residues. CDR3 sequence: CASSTLAGYEQYF. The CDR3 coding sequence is TGTGCCAGCAGCACCCTAGCGGGCTACGAGCAGTACTTC.

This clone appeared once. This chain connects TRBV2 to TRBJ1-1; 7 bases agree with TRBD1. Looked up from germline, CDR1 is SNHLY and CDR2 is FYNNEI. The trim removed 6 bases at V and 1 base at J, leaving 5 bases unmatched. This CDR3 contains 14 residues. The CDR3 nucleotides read TGTGCCAGCAGGAACAGGGGACCGAACACTGAAGCTTTCTTT. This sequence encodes CASRNRGPNTEAFF.

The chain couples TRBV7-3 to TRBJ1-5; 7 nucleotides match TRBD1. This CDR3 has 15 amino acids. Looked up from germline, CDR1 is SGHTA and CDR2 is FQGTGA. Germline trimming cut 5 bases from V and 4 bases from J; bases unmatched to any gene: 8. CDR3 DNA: TGTGCCAGCAGCCCAGCGCAGGGGGATAATCAGCCCCAGCATTTT. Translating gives CASSPAQGDNQPQHF.

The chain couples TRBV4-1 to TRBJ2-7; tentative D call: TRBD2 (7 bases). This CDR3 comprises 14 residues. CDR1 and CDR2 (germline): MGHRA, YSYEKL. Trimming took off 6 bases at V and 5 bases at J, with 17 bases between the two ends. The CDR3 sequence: CASSRGGDYDEQYF. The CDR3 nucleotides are TGCGCCAGCAGTCGAGGGGGGGATTACGACGAGCAGTACTTC.

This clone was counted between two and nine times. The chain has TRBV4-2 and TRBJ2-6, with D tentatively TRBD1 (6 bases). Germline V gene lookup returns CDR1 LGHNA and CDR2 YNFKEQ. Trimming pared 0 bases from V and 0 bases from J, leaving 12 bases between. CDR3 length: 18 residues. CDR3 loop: CASSQDRQVGSGANVLTF. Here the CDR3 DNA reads TGTGCCAGCAGCCAAGATCGACAGGTCGGCTCTGGGGCCAACGTCCTGACTTTC.

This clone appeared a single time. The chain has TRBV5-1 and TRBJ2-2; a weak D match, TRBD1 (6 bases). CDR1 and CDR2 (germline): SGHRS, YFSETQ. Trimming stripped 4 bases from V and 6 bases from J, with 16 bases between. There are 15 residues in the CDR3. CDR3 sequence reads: CASSMTSGAAGELFF. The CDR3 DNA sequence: TGCGCCAGCAGCATGACCTCAGGGGCCGCCGGGGAGCTGTTTTTT.

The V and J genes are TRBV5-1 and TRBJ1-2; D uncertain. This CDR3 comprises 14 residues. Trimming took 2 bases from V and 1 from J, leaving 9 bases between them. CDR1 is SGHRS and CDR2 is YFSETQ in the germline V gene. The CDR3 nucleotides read TGCGCCAGCAGCTTTGCGGATTTTAACTATGGCTACACCTTC. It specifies CASSFADFNYGYTF.

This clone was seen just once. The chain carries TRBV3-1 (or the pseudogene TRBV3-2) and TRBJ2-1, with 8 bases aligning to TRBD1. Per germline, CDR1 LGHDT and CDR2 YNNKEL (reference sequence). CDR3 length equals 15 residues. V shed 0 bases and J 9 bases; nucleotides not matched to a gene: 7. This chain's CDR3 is CASSQDINRGTEQFF. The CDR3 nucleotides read TGTGCCAGCAGCCAAGACATTAACAGGGGGACTGAGCAGTTCTTC.

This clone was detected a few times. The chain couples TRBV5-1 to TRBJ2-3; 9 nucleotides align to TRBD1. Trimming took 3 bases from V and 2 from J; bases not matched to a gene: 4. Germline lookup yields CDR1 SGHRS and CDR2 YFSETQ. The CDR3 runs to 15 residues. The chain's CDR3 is CASSSGQGDTDTQYF. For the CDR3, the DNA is TGCGCCAGCAGCTCGGGACAGGGAGACACAGATACGCAGTATTTT.

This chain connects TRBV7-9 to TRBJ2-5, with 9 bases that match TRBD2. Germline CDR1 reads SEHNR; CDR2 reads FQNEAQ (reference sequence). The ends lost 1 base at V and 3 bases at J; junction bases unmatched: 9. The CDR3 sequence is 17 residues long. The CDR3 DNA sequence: TGTGCCAGCAGCTTAGTTTTCGGGGGACTAGCTAAAGAGACCCAGTACTTC. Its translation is CASSLVFGGLAKETQYF. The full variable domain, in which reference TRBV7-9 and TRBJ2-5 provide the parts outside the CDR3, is DTGVSQNPRHKITKRGQNVTFRCDPISEHNRLYWYRQTLGQGPEFLTYFQNEAQLEKSRLLSDRFSAERPKGSFSTLEIQRTEQGDSAMYLCASSLVFGGLAKETQYFGPGTRLLVL.

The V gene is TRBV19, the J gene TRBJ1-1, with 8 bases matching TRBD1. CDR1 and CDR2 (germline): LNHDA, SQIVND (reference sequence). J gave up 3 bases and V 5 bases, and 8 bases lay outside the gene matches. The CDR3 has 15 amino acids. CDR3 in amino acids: CASSGYDRGDTEAFF. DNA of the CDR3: TGTGCCAGTAGTGGCTACGACAGGGGCGACACTGAAGCTTTCTTT.

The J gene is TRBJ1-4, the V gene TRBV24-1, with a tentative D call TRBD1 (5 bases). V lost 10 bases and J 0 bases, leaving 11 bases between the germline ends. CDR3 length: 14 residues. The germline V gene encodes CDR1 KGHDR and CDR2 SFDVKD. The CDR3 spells CATGDAATNEKLFF. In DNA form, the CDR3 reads TGTGCCACAGGGGATGCTGCAACTAATGAAAAACTGTTTTTT.

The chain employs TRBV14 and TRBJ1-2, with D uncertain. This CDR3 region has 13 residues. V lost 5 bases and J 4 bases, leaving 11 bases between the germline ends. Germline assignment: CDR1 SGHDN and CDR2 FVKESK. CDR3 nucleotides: TGTGCCAGCAGCTCCGGAGGAGGCTATGGCTACACCTTC. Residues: CASSSGGGYGYTF.